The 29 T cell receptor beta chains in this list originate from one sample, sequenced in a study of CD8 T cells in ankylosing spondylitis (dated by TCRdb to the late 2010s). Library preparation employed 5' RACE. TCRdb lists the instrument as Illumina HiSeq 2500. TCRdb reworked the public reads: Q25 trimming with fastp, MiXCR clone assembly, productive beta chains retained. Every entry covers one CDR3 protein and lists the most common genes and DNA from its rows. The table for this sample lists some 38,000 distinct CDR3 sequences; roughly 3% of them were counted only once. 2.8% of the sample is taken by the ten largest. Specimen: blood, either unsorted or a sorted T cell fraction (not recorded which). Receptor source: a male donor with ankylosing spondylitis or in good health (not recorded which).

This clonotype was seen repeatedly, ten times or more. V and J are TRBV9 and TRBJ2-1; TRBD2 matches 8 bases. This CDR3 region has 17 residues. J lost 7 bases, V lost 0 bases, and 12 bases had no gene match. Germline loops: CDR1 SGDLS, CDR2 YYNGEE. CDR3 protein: CASSVAGGGRVENEQFF. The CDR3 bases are TGTGCCAGCAGCGTAGCGGGGGGGGGCCGGGTTGAGAATGAGCAGTTCTTC.

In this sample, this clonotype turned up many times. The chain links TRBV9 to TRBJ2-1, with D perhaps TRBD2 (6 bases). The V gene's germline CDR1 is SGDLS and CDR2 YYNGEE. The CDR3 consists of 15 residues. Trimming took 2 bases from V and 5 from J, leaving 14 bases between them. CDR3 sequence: CASSVTPGLNNEQFF. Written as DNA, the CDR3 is TGTGCCAGCAGCGTCACGCCGGGACTCAACAATGAGCAGTTCTTC. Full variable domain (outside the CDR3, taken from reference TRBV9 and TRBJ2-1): DSGVTQTPKHLITATGQRVTLRCSPRSGDLSVYWYQQSLDQGLQFLIQYYNGEERAKGNILERFSAQQFPDLHSELNLSSLELGDSALYFCASSVTPGLNNEQFFGPGTRLTVL.

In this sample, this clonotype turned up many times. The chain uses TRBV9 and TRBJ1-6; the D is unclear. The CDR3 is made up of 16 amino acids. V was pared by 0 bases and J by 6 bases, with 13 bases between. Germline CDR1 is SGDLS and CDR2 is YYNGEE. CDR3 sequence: CASSVEPQAANSPLHF. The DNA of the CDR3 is TGTGCCAGCAGCGTAGAACCGCAGGCAGCTAATTCACCCCTCCACTTT.

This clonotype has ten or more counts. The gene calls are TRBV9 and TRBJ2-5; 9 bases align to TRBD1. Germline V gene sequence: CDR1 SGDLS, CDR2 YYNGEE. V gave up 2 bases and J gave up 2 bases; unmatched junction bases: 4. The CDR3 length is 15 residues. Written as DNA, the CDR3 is TGTGCCAGCAGCGTCGGACAGGGGATGCAAGAGACCCAGTACTTC. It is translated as CASSVGQGMQETQYF.

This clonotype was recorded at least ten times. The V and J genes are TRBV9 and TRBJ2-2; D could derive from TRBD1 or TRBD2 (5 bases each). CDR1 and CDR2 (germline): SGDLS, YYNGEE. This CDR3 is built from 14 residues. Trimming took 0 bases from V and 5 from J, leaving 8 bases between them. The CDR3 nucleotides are TGTGCCAGCAGCGTAGTTTGGGGGACCGGGGAGCTGTTTTTT. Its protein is CASSVVWGTGELFF.

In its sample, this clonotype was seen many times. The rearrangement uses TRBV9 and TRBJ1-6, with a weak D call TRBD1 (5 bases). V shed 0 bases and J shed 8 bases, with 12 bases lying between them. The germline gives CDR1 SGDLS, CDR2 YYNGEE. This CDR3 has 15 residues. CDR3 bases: TGTGCCAGCAGCGTAGGAACATCCAGGGATTCACCCCTCCACTTT. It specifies CASSVGTSRDSPLHF.

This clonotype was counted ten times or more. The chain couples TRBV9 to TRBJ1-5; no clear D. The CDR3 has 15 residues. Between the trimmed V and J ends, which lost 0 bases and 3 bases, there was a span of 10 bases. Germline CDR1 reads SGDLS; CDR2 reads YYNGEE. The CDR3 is CASSVGNGDNQPQHF. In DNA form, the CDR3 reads TGTGCCAGCAGCGTAGGCAATGGGGACAATCAGCCCCAGCATTTT.

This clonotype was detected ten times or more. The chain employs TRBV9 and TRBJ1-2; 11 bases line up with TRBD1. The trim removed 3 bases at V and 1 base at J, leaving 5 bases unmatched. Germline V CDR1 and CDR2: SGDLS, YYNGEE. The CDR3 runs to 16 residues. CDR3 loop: CASSAGQGAGNYGYTF. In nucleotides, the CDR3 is TGTGCCAGCAGCGCCGGACAGGGGGCGGGTAACTATGGCTACACCTTC. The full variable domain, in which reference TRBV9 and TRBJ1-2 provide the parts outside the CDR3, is DSGVTQTPKHLITATGQRVTLRCSPRSGDLSVYWYQQSLDQGLQFLIQYYNGEERAKGNILERFSAQQFPDLHSELNLSSLELGDSALYFCASSAGQGAGNYGYTFGSGTRLTVV.

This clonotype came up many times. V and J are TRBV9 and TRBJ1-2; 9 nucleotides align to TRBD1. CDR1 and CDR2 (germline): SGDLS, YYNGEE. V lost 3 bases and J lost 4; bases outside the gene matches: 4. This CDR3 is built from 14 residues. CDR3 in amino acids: CASSDGQGTYGYTF. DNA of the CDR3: TGTGCCAGCAGCGACGGACAGGGGACCTATGGCTACACCTTC.

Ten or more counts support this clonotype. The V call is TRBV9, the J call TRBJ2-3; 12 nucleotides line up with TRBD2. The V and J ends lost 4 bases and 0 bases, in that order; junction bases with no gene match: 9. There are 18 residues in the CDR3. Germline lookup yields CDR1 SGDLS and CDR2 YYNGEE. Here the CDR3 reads CASSSRLAGVPSTDTQYF. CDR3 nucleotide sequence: TGTGCCAGCAGCTCCAGACTAGCGGGGGTCCCTAGCACAGATACGCAGTATTTT.

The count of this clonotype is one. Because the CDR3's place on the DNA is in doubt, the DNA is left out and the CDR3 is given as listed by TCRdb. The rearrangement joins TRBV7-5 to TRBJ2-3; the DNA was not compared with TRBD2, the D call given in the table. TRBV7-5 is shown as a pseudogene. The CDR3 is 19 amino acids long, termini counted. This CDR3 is CISVPAVGHRALWSDTQYF.

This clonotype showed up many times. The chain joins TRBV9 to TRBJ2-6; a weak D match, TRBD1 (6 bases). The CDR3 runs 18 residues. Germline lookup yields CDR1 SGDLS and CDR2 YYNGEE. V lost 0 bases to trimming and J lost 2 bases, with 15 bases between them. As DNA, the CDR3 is TGTGCCAGCAGCGTAGGGGTGGGGGCCTTAACTGGGGCCAACGTCCTGACTTTC. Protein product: CASSVGVGALTGANVLTF.

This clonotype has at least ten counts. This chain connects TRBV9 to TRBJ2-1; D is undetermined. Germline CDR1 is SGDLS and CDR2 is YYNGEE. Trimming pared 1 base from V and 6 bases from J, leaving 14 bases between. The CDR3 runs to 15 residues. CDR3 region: CASSVSNQLSNEQFF. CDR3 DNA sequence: TGTGCCAGCAGCGTAAGTAATCAGCTAAGCAATGAGCAGTTCTTC.

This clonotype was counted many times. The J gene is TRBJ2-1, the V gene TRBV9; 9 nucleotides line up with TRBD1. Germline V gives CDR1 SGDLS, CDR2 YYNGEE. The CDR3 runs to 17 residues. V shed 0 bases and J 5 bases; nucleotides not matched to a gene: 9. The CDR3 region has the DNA TGTGCCAGCAGCGTAGCTGCTGGGGGACAGGGCGACAATGAGCAGTTCTTC. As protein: CASSVAAGGQGDNEQFF.

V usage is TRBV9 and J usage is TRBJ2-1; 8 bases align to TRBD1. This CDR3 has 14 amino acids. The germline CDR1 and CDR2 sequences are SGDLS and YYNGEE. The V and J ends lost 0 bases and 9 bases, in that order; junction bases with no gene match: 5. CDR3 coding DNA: TGTGCCAGCAGCGTAGCGAGACAGGGGTTTGAGCAGTTCTTC. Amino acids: CASSVARQGFEQFF.

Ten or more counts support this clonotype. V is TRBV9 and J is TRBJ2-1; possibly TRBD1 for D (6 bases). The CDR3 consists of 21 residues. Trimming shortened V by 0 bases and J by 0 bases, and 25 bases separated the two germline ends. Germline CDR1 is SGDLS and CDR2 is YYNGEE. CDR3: CASSVGGSGALLTSSYNEQFF. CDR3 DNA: TGTGCCAGCAGCGTAGGAGGGTCAGGGGCCCTATTAACAAGCTCCTACAATGAGCAGTTCTTC.

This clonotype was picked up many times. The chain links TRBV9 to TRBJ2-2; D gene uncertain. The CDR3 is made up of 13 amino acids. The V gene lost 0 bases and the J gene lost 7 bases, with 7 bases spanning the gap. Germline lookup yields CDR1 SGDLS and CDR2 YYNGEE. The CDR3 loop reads CASSVGEYGELFF. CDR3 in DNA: TGTGCCAGCAGCGTAGGCGAATACGGGGAGCTGTTTTTT.

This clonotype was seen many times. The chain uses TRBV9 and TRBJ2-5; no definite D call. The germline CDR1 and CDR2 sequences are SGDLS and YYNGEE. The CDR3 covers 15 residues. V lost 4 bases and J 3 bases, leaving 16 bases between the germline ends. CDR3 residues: CASSPHDLTEETQYF. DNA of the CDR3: TGTGCCAGCAGCCCACATGACCTCACGGAAGAGACCCAGTACTTC. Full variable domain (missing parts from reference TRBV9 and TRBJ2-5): DSGVTQTPKHLITATGQRVTLRCSPRSGDLSVYWYQQSLDQGLQFLIQYYNGEERAKGNILERFSAQQFPDLHSELNLSSLELGDSALYFCASSPHDLTEETQYFGPGTRLLVL.

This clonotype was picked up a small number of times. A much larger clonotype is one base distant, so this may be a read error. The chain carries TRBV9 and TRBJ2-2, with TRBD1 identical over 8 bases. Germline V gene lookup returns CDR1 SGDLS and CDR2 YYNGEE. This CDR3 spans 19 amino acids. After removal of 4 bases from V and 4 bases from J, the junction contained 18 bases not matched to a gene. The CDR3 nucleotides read TGTGCCAGCAGCTCCGGCGGGACGCAGGGGGCGCGTGGCACCGGGGAGCTGTTTTTT. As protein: CASSSGGTQGARGTGELFF.

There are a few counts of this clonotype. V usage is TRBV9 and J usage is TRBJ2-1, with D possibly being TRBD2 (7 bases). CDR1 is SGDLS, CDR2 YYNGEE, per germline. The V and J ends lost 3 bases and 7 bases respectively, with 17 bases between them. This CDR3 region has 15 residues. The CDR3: CASSARGALNNEQFF. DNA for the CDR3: TGTGCCAGCAGCGCCCGGGGGGCATTAAATAATGAGCAGTTCTTC.

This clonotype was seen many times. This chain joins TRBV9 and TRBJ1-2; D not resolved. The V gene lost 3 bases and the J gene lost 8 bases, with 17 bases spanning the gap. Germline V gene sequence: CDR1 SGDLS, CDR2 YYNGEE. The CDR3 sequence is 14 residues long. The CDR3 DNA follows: TGTGCCAGCAGCGCTATGGGCAGGAGCGTAGGCTACACCTTC. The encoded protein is CASSAMGRSVGYTF.

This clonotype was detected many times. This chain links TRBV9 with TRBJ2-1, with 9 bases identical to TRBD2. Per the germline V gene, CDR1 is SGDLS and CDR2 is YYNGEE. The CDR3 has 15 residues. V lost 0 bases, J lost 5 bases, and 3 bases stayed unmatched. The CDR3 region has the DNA TGTGCCAGCAGCGTAGGCGGGGGGGCACACAATGAGCAGTTCTTC. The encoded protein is CASSVGGGAHNEQFF. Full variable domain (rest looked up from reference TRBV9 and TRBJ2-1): DSGVTQTPKHLITATGQRVTLRCSPRSGDLSVYWYQQSLDQGLQFLIQYYNGEERAKGNILERFSAQQFPDLHSELNLSSLELGDSALYFCASSVGGGAHNEQFFGPGTRLTVL.

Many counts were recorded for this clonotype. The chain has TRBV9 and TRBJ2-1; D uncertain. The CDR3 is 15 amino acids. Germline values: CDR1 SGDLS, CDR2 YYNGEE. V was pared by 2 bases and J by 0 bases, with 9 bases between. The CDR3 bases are TGTGCCAGCAGCGTTGGTCAGAACTCCTACAATGAGCAGTTCTTC. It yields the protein CASSVGQNSYNEQFF.

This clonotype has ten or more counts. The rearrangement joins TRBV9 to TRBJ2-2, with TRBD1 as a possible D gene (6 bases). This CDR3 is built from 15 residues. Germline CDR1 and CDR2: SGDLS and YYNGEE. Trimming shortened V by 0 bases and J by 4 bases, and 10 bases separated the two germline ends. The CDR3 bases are TGTGCCAGCAGCGTAGGGGTAGGGGGCACCGGGGAGCTGTTTTTT. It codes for CASSVGVGGTGELFF.

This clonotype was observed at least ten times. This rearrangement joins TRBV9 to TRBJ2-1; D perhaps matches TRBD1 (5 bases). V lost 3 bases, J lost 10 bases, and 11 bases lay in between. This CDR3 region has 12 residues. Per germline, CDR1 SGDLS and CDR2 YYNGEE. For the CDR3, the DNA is TGTGCCAGCAGCGAGGGGCCCGGAGAGCAGTTCTTC. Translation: CASSEGPGEQFF.

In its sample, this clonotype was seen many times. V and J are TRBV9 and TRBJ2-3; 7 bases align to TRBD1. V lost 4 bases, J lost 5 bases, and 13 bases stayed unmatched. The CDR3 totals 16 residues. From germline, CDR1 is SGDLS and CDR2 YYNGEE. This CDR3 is CASSKSLGTVVDTQYF. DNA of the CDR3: TGTGCCAGCAGCAAGTCTCTTGGGACAGTAGTAGATACGCAGTATTTT.

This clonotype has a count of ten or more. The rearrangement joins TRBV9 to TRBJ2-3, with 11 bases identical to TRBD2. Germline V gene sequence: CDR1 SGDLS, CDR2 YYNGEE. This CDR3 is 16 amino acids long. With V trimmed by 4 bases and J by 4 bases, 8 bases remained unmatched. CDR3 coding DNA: TGTGCCAGCAGCACCAGACTAGCGGGGTCCGCAGATACGCAGTATTTT. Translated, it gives CASSTRLAGSADTQYF.

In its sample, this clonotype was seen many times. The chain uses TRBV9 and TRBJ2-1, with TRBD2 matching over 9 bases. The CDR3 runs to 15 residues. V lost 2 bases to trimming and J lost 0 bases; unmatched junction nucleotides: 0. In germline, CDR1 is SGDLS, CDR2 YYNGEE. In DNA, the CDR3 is TGTGCCAGCAGCGTTAGCGGGGGCTCCTACAATGAGCAGTTCTTC. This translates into CASSVSGGSYNEQFF.

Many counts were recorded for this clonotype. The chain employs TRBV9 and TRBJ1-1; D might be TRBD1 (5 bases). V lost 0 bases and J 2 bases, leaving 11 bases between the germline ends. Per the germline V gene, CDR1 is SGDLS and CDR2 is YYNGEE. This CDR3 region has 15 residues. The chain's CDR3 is CASSVEPGTNTEAFF. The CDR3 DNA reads TGTGCCAGCAGCGTAGAACCGGGGACTAACACTGAAGCTTTCTTT.